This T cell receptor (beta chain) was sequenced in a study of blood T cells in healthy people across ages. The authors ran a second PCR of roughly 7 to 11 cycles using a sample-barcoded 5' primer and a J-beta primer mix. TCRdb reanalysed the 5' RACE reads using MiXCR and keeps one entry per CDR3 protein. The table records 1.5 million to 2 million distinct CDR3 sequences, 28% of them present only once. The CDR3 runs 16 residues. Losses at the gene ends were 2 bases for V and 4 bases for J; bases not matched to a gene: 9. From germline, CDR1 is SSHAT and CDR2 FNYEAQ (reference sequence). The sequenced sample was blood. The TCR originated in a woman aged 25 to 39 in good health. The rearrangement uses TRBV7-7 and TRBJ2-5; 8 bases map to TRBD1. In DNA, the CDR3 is TGTGCCAGCAGCTTAACGGGACAGGAAGGAGGAGAGACCCAGTACTTC. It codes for CASSLTGQEGGETQYF.